These 3 T cell receptor beta chains came from one sample sequenced in a study of cytomegalovirus exposure and HLA in healthy donors. Use of 60 Vbeta and 13 Jbeta primers characterized the PCR. Libraries were prepared by immunoSEQ multiplex PCR; TCRdb keeps only in-frame clonotypes and omits some of them. The data hold 150,000 or so clones, with roughly 80% observed a single time. Material for sequencing was PBMCs. The receptor set was obtained from a man in his thirties or forties in good health and CMV-seronegative.

The chain employs TRBV5-1 and TRBJ1-5; D is perhaps TRBD1 (6 bases). The CDR3 has 15 residues. Trimming shortened V by 4 bases and J by 1 base, and 12 bases separated the two germline ends. The germline V gene has CDR1 SGHRS and CDR2 YFSETQ. Written as DNA, the CDR3 is TGCGCCAGCAGCCCACAGGGAACAAGCAATCAGCCCCAGCATTTT. Translated, it gives CASSPQGTSNQPQHF.

This rearrangement joins TRBV5-6 to TRBJ2-2; perhaps TRBD1 as D (7 bases). Germline CDR1 SGHDT, CDR2 YYEEEE. The CDR3 runs 16 residues. Trimming removed 2 bases from V and 5 bases from J, with 16 bases in between. CDR3 in amino acids: CASSFYSRGDTGELFF. CDR3 nucleotide sequence: TGTGCCAGCAGCTTCTACAGCAGGGGGGATACCGGGGAGCTGTTTTTT.

The chain links TRBV30 to TRBJ1-2; no definite D call. The ends were cut back, 5 bases at V and 5 bases at J, with 15 bases in the middle. Germline V gene lookup returns CDR1 GTSNPN and CDR2 SVGIG (reference sequence). The CDR3 totals 13 residues. This chain's CDR3 is CAWGGPDDYGYTF. The DNA of the CDR3 is TGTGCCTGGGGCGGTCCAGATGATTATGGCTACACCTTC. Full variable domain (remainder filled in from reference TRBV30 and TRBJ1-2): SQTIHQWPATLVQPVGSPLSLECTVEGTSNPNLYWYRQAAGRGLQLLFYSVGIGQISSEVPQNLSASRPQDRQFILSSKKLLLSDSGFYLCAWGGPDDYGYTFGSGTRLTVV.